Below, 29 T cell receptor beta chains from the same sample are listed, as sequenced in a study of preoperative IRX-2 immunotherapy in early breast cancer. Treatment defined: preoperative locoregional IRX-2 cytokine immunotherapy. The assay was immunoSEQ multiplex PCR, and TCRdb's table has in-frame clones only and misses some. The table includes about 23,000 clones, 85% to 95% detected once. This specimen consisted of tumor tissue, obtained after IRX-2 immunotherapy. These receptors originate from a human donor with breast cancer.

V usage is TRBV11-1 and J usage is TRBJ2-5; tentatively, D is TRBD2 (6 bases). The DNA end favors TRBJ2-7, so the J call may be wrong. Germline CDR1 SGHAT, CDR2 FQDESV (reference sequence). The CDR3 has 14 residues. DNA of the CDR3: TGTGCCAGCAGCTTAGACGGGAGCGAATACGAGCAGTACTTC. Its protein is CASSLDGSEYEQYF.

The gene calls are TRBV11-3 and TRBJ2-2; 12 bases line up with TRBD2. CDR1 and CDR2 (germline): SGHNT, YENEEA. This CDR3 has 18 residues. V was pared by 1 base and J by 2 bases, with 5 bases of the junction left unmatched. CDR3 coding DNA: TGTGCCAGCAGCTTAGCCACACTAGCGGGGGGAAACACCGGGGAGCTGTTTTTT. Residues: CASSLATLAGGNTGELFF.

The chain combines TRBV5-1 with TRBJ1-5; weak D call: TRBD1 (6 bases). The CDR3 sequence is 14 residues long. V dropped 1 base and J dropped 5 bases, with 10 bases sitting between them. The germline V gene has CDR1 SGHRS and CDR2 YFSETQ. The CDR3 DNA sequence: TGCGCCAGCAGCTTGAAACAGGGAGATCAGCCCCAGCATTTT. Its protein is CASSLKQGDQPQHF.

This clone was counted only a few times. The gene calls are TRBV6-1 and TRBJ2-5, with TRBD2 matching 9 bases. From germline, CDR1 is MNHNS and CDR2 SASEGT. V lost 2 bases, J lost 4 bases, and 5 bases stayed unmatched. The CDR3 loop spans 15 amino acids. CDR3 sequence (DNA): TGTGCCAGCAGTGAACAAGCGGGGGGCTTAGAGACCCAGTACTTC. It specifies CASSEQAGGLETQYF.

In nucleotides, the CDR3 is TGTGCCAGCAGCGACGCAAGCAGGGTGAACGGGGAGCTGTTTTTT. Protein sequence: CASSDASRVNGELFF. J is TRBJ2-2 and V is TRBV9, with a weak D call TRBD1 (5 bases). Germline CDR1 reads SGDLS; CDR2 reads YYNGEE. V gave up 3 bases and J gave up 7 bases, with 16 bases separating them. This CDR3 is 15 amino acids long.

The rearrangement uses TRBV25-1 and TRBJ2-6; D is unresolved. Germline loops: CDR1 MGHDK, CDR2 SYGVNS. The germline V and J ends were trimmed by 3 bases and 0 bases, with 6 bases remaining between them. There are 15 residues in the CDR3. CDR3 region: CASSDIGSGANVLTF. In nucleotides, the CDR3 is TGTGCCAGCAGTGACATCGGCTCTGGGGCCAACGTCCTGACTTTC. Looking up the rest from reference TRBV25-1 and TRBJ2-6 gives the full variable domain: EADIYQTPRYLVIGTGKKITLECSQTMGHDKMYWYQQDPGMELHLIHYSYGVNSTEKGDLSSESTVSRIRTEHFPLTLESARPSHTSQYLCASSDIGSGANVLTFGAGSRLTVL.

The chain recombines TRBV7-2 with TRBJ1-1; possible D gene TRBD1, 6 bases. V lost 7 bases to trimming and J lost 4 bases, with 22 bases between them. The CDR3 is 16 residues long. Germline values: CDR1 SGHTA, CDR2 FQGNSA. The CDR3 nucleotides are TGTGCCAGCACCGGGTGGGGGGGGGCCCGTGGCACTGAAGCTTTCTTT. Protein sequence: CASTGWGGARGTEAFF. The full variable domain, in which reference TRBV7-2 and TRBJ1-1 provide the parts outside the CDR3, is GAGVSQSPSNKVTEKGKDVELRCDPISGHTALYWYRQSLGQGLEFLIYFQGNSAPDKSGLPSDRFSAERTGGSVSTLTIQRTQQEDSAVYLCASTGWGGARGTEAFFGQGTRLTVV.

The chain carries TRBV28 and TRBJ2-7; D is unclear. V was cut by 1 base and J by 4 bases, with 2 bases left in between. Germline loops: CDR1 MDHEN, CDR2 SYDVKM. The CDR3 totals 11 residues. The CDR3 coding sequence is TGTGCCAGCAGTTTATTATACGAGCAGTACTTC. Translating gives CASSLLYEQYF.

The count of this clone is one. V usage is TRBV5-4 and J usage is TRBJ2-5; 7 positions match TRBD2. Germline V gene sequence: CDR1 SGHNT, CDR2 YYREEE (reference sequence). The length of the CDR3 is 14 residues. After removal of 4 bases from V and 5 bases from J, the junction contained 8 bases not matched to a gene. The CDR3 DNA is TGTGCCAGCAGCGTGGGGGGGACGGCCGAGACCCAGTACTTC. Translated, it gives CASSVGGTAETQYF.

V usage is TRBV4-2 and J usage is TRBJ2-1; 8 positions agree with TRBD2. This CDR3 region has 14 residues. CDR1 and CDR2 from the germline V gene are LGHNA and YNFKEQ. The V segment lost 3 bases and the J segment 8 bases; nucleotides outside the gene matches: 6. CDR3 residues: CASSHQREFDEQFF. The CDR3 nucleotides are TGTGCCAGCAGCCACCAGCGGGAGTTCGATGAGCAGTTCTTC.

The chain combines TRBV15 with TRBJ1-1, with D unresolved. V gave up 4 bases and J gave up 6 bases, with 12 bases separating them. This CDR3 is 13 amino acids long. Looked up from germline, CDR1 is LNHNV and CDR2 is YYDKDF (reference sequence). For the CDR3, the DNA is TGTGCCACCAGCAACTACGGACGGCCTGAAGCTTTCTTT. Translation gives CATSNYGRPEAFF.

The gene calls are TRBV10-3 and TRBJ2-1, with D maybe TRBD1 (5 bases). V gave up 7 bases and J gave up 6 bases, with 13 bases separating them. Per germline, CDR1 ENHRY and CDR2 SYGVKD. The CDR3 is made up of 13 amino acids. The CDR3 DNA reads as TGTGCCATCATAGGGGATTACGGCAATGAGCAGTTCTTC. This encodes CAIIGDYGNEQFF.

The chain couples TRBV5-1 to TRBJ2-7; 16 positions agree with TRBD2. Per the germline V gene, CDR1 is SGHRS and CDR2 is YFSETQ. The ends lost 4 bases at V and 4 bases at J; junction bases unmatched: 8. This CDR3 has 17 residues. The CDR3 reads CASSQGTSGRAGYEQYF. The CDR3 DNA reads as TGCGCCAGCAGCCAAGGGACTAGCGGGAGGGCCGGGTACGAGCAGTACTTC.

CDR3 DNA sequence: TGCAGCGTTGACCTTACTCACACGAACACTGAAGCTTTCTTT. Its translation is CSVDLTHTNTEAFF. The gene calls are TRBV29-1 and TRBJ1-1; D gene uncertain. The V gene lost 3 bases and the J gene lost 1 base, with 12 bases spanning the gap. The CDR3 spans 14 residues. Germline V gene lookup returns CDR1 SQVTM and CDR2 ANQGSEA.

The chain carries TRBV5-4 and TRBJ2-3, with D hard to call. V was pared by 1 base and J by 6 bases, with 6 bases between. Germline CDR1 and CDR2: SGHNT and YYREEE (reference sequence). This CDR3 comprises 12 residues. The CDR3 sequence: CASSLQEDTQYF. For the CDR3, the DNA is TGTGCCAGCAGCTTGCAGGAGGATACGCAGTATTTT.

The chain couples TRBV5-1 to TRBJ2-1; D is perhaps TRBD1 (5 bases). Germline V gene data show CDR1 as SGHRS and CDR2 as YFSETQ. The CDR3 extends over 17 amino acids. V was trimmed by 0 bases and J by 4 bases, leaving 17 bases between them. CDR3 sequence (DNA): TGCGCCAGCAGCTTGGTGCAGCTCCCAGGGCGGTACAATGAGCAGTTCTTC. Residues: CASSLVQLPGRYNEQFF.

The CDR3 reads CASSLFGTANYNEQFF. The CDR3 region has the DNA TGTGCCAGCAGCTTATTCGGGACAGCCAACTACAATGAGCAGTTCTTC. The chain couples TRBV7-8 to TRBJ2-1, with 7 positions matching TRBD1. From germline, CDR1 is SGHVS and CDR2 FQNEAQ. J lost 3 bases, V lost 2 bases, and 7 bases had no gene match. The CDR3 extends over 16 amino acids.

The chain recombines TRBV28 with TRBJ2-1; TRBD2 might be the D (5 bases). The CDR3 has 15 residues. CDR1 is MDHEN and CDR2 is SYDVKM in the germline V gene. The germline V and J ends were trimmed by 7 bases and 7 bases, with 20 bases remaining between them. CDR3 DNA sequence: TGTGCCAGCAACCCCGCGGATAGGAGGAATAATGAGCAGTTCTTC. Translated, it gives CASNPADRRNNEQFF.

Written as DNA, the CDR3 is TGTGCCAGCAGCACATATGGGGAAGAGACCCAGTACTTC. Encoded protein: CASSTYGEETQYF. The chain has TRBV27 and TRBJ2-5; D not certain. V lost 6 bases, J lost 3 bases, and 11 bases lay in between. CDR1 is MNHEY, CDR2 SMNVEV, per germline (reference sequence). This CDR3 spans 13 amino acids.

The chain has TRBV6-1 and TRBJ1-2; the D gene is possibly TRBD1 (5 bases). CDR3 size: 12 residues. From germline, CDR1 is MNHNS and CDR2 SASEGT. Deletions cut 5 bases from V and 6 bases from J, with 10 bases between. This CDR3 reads CASSPGIHGYTF. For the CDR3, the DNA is TGTGCCAGCAGTCCAGGGATCCATGGCTACACCTTC.

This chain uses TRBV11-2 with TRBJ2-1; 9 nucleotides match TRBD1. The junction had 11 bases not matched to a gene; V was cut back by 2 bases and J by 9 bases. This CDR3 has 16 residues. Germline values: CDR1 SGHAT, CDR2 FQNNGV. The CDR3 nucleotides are TGTGCCAGCAGCTTACCCCCCGGGACAGGGAGGGCTGAGCAGTTCTTC. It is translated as CASSLPPGTGRAEQFF.

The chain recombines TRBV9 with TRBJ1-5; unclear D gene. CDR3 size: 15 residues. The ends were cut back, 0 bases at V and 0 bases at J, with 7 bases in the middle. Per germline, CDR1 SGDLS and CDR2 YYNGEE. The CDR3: CASSVGGNSNQPQHF. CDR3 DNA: TGTGCCAGCAGCGTAGGTGGAAATAGCAATCAGCCCCAGCATTTT.

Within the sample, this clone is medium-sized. The CDR3 DNA reads TGTGCCAGCAGTTATGCGGGGGTAGGCGCTTTCTTT. Translated: CASSYAGVGAFF. This chain joins TRBV28 and TRBJ1-1, with D possibly matching TRBD1 (5 bases). Germline CDR1 reads MDHEN; CDR2 reads SYDVKM. V lost 4 bases and J lost 11, with 14 bases in between. The CDR3 runs to 12 residues.

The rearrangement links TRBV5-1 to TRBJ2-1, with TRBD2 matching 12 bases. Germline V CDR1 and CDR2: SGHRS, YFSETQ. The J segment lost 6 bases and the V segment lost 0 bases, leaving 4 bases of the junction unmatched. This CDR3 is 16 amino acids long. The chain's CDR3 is CASSLGGGLAGNEQFF. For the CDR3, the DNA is TGCGCCAGCAGCTTGGGAGGGGGACTAGCGGGCAATGAGCAGTTCTTC.

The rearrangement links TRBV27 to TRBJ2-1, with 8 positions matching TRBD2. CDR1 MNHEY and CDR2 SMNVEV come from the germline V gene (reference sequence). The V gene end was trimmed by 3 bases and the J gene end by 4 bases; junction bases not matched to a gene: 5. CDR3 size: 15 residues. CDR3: CASSLRLAPYNEQFF. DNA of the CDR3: TGTGCCAGCAGTTTGCGACTAGCGCCTTACAATGAGCAGTTCTTC.

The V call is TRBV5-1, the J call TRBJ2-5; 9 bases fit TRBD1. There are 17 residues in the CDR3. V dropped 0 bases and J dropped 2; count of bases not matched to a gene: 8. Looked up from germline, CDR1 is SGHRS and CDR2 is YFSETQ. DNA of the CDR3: TGCGCCAGCAGCTTGGGAGGGACAGGGAGACGGCAAGAGACCCAGTACTTC. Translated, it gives CASSLGGTGRRQETQYF.

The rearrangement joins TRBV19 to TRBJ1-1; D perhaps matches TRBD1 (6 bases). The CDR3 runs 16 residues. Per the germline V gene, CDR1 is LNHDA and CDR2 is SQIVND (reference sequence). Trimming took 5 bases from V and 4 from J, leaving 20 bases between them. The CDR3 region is CASSPRPSGAGTEAFF. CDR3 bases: TGTGCCAGTAGTCCCCGCCCATCGGGGGCAGGCACTGAAGCTTTCTTT.

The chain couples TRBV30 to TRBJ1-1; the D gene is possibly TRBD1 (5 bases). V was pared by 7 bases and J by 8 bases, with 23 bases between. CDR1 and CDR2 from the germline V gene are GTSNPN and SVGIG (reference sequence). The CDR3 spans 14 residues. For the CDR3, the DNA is TGTGCCTCTGAGGGCAGGGTCCGACGGGCAGAAGCTTTCTTT. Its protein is CASEGRVRRAEAFF.

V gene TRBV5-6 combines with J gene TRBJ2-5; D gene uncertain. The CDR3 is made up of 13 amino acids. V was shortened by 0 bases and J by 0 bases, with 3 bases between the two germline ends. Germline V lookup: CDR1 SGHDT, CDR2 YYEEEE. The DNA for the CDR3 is TGTGCCAGCAGCTTGGTTGACCAAGAGACCCAGTACTTC. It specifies CASSLVDQETQYF.